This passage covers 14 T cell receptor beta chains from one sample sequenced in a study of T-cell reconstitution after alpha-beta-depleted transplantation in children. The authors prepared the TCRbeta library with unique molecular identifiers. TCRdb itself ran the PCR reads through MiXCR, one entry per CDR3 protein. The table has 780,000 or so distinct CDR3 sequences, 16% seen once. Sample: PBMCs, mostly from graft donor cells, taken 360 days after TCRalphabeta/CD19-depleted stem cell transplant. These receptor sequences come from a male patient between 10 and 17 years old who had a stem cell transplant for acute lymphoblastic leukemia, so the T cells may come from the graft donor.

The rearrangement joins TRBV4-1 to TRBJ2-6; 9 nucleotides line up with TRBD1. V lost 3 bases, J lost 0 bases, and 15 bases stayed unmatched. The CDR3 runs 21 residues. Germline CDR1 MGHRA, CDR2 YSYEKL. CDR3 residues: CASSHLASRGQGYSGANVLTF. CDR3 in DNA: TGCGCCAGCAGCCATCTCGCGTCGCGGGGACAGGGCTACTCTGGGGCCAACGTCCTGACTTTC.

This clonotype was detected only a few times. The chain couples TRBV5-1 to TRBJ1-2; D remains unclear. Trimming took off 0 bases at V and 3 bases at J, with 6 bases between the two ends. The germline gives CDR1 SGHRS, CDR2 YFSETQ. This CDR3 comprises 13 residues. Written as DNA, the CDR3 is TGCGCCAGCAGCTTGGGGCGGGACTATGGCTACACCTTC. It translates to CASSLGRDYGYTF.

CDR3 protein: CASRLHSVETQYF. DNA of the CDR3: TGTGCCAGCAGACTACACTCAGTCGAGACCCAGTACTTC. This chain links TRBV7-9 with TRBJ2-5; D unresolved. This CDR3 region has 13 residues. The germline V and J ends were trimmed by 6 bases and 5 bases, with 13 bases remaining between them. The germline CDR1 and CDR2 sequences are SEHNR and FQNEAQ (reference sequence). Complete variable domain (other parts from reference TRBV7-9 and TRBJ2-5): DTGVSQNPRHKITKRGQNVTFRCDPISEHNRLYWYRQTLGQGPEFLTYFQNEAQLEKSRLLSDRFSAERPKGSFSTLEIQRTEQGDSAMYLCASRLHSVETQYFGPGTRLLVL.

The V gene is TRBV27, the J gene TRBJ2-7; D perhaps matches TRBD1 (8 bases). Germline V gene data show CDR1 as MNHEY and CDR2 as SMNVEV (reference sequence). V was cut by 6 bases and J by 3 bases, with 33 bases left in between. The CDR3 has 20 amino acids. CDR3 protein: CASRGGDRRPISGIDYEQYF. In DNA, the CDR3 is TGTGCCAGCAGAGGGGGGGACAGGCGGCCTATAAGCGGGATAGACTACGAGCAGTACTTC.

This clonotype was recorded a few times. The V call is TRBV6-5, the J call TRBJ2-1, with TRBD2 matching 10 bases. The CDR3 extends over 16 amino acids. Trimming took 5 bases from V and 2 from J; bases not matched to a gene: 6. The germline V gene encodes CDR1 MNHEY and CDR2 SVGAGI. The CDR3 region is CASSPQLAGPYNEQFF. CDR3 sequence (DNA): TGTGCCAGCAGTCCCCAACTAGCGGGACCCTACAATGAGCAGTTCTTC.

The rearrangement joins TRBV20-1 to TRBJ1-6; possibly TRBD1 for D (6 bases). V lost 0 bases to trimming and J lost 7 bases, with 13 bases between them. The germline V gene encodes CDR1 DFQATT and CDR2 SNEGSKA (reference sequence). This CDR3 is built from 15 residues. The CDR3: CSAREGGAKNSPLHF. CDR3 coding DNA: TGCAGTGCTAGAGAGGGGGGCGCGAAGAATTCACCCCTCCACTTT.

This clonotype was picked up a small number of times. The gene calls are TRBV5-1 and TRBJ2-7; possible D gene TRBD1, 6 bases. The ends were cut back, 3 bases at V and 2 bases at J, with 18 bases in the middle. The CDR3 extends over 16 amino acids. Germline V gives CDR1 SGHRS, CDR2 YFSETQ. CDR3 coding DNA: TGCGCCAGCAGCTGGCTGCTAGGGGGAAGCCCCTACGAGCAGTACTTC. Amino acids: CASSWLLGGSPYEQYF.

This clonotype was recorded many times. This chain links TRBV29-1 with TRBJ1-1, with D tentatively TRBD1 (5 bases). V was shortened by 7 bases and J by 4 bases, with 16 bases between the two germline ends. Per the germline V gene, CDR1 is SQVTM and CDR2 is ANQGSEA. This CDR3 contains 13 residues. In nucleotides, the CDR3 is TGCAGCGCCCATGGGGGTTATGGCACTGAAGCTTTCTTT. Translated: CSAHGGYGTEAFF.

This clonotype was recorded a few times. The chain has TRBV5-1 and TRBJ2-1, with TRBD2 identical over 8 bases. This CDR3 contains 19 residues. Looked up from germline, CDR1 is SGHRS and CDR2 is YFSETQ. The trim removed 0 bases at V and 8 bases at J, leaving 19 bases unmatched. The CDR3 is CASSLGGGVSGGPTDEQFF. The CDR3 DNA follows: TGCGCCAGCAGCTTGGGAGGGGGGGTTTCGGGAGGGCCTACGGATGAGCAGTTCTTC.

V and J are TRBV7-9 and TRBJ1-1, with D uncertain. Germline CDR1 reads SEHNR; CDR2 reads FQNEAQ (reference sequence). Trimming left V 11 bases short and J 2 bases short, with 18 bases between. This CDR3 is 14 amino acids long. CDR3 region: CASSAHLSNTEAFF. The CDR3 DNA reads TGTGCCTCCTCAGCCCACCTTTCTAACACTGAAGCTTTCTTT.

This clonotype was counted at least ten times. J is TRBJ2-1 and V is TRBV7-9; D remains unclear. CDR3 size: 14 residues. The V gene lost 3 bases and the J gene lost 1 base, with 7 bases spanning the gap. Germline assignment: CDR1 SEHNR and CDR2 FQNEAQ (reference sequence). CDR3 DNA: TGTGCCAGCAGCTTTACCAGTTCCTACAATGAGCAGTTCTTC. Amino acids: CASSFTSSYNEQFF.

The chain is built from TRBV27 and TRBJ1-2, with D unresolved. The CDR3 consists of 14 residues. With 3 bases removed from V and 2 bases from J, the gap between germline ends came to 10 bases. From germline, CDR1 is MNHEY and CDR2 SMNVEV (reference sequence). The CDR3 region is CASSFWGGNYGYTF. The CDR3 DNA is TGTGCCAGCAGTTTTTGGGGAGGCAACTATGGCTACACCTTC.

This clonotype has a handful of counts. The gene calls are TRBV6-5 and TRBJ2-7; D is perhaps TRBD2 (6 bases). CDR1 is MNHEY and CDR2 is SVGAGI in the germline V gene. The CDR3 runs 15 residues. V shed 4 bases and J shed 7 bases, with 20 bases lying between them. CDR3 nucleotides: TGTGCCAGCAGTTCTACCGGGACTGGAGATACGGAGCAGTACTTC. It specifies CASSSTGTGDTEQYF.

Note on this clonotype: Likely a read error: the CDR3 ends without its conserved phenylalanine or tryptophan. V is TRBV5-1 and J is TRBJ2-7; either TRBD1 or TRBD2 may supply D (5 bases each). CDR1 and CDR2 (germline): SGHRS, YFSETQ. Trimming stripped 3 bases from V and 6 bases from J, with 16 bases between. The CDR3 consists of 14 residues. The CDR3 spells CASSWGSHKLEQYS. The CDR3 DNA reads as TGCGCCAGCAGCTGGGGGTCTCACAAACTCGAGCAGTACTCC.